This T cell receptor beta chain derives from a study of molecular identifiers for immune sequencing clone quantification. On this clonotype itself: Its antigen is unknown.

Overall study findings and caveats: Spiked Jurkat TCR RNA originating from one cell could reportedly be identified amid one million naive cells.

TCRdb reprocessed the PCR reads via MiXCR and lists one record per CDR3 protein. The table lists 400,000 to 600,000 distinct CDR3 sequences, about a fifth of them singletons. Germline CDR1 is SNHLY and CDR2 is FYNNEI. Deletions cut 6 bases from V and 5 bases from J, with 14 bases between. The CDR3 runs to 14 residues. As CD8+CD4-CCR7+CD45RA+ cells, naive CD8 T cells were sorted. The receptor was isolated from a human donor in good health. Some libraries in this study had Jurkat cell RNA spiked in. V gene TRBV2 combines with J gene TRBJ1-3, with a tentative D call TRBD1 (6 bases). Sequenced: naive CD8+ T cells from blood, with Jurkat cell RNA spiked in. Sample subset: FACS-sorted CD8+CD4-CCR7+CD45RA+ naive T cells. The CDR3 is CASRGEGGRNTIYF. CDR3 nucleotide sequence: TGTGCCAGCAGGGGCGAAGGGGGGAGAAACACCATATATTTT.